The 30 T cell receptor beta chains below all came from one sample that was sequenced in a study of blood T cell repertoires in COVID-19. Data came from immunoSEQ multiplex PCR; TCRdb stores just in-frame clones and leaves some out. The table records 270,000 or so clones, roughly 84% of them present only once. The sample comprised peripheral blood. These receptors came from a human donor with COVID-19, enrolled during active disease. The donor label of this sample is uncertain.

The chain uses TRBV19 and TRBJ2-2, with a weak D call TRBD1 (5 bases). Trimming took 6 bases from V and 4 from J, leaving 12 bases between them. Germline V gene lookup returns CDR1 LNHDA and CDR2 SQIVND (reference sequence). There are 14 residues in the CDR3. CDR3 loop: CASSLDRGTGELFF. The CDR3 region has the DNA TGTGCCAGTAGCCTCGATAGGGGCACCGGGGAGCTGTTTTTT.

The chain employs TRBV28 and TRBJ1-2, with D maybe TRBD1 (5 bases). Germline-derived CDR1 and CDR2 are MDHEN and SYDVKM. Trimming took 3 bases from V and 9 from J, leaving 14 bases between them. This CDR3 is built from 13 residues. In DNA, the CDR3 is TGTGCCAGCAGTTTTGGGGACTTATGGAGCTACACCTTC. Its protein product is CASSFGDLWSYTF.

This clone was recorded a few times. This chain connects TRBV14 to TRBJ2-7; D possibly corresponds to TRBD2 (5 bases). V was clipped by 1 base and J by 3 bases, with 10 bases between them. CDR3 length: 14 residues. Per the germline V gene, CDR1 is SGHDN and CDR2 is FVKESK. The CDR3 nucleotides are TGTGCCAGCAGCCAAGTTATCGGGATCTACGAGCAGTACTTC. This sequence encodes CASSQVIGIYEQYF.

The chain employs TRBV11-2 and TRBJ2-5, with D maybe TRBD1 (5 bases). The V gene lost 4 bases and the J gene lost 5 bases, with 11 bases spanning the gap. The CDR3 consists of 13 residues. Germline-derived CDR1 and CDR2 are SGHAT and FQNNGV. CDR3 sequence: CASSSGNGETQYF. CDR3 bases: TGTGCCAGCAGCTCAGGGAATGGGGAGACCCAGTACTTC.

The chain couples TRBV11-2 to TRBJ2-7, with 7 bases identical to TRBD1. J gave up 5 bases and V 5 bases, and 9 bases lay outside the gene matches. CDR1 is SGHAT and CDR2 is FQNNGV in the germline V gene. The CDR3 has 14 residues. The CDR3 reads CASSLGQVNDEQYF. The CDR3 nucleotides read TGTGCCAGCAGCCTCGGACAGGTTAACGACGAGCAGTACTTC.

This chain links TRBV7-2 with TRBJ1-3; TRBD1 is a possible D gene (5 bases). The V end was cut by 1 base, the J end by 2 bases, with 12 bases between. The CDR3 loop spans 16 amino acids. Germline-derived CDR1 and CDR2 are SGHTA and FQGNSA. This CDR3 is CASSLGPSGTGNTIYF. The CDR3 DNA sequence: TGTGCCAGCAGCTTAGGTCCGTCAGGGACTGGAAACACCATATATTTT.

The chain combines TRBV3-1 (or the pseudogene TRBV3-2) with TRBJ1-2, with 9 bases fitting TRBD1. Germline CDR1 and CDR2: LGHDT and YNNKEL (reference sequence). This CDR3 has 14 amino acids. The V segment lost 6 bases and the J segment 1 base; nucleotides outside the gene matches: 3. The CDR3 DNA follows: TGTGCCAGCAGGAGGACAGGGGTTAACTATGGCTACACCTTC. Translation: CASRRTGVNYGYTF.

CDR3 in amino acids: CASRYGTVRYGYTF. The CDR3 bases are TGTGCCAGCAGGTATGGGACAGTCCGCTATGGCTACACCTTC. The chain recombines TRBV6-5 with TRBJ1-2, with 7 nucleotides matching TRBD1. Germline assignment: CDR1 MNHEY and CDR2 SVGAGI. This CDR3 comprises 14 residues. The J segment lost 4 bases and the V segment lost 6 bases, leaving 8 bases of the junction unmatched.

The rearrangement links TRBV12-3 or TRBV12-4 to TRBJ1-3; no firm D call. V shed 1 base and J shed 3 bases, with 4 bases lying between them. CDR3 length equals 13 residues. The CDR3 region is CASSLVGGNTIYF. The CDR3 nucleotides are TGTGCCAGCAGTTTAGTCGGTGGAAACACCATATATTTT.

At least ten counts were recorded for this clone. This chain links TRBV7-3 with TRBJ2-1; the match to TRBD1 covers 9 bases. V trimming: 5 bases; J trimming: 3 bases; junction bases outside the gene matches: 2. Germline V gene lookup returns CDR1 SGHTA and CDR2 FQGTGA. The CDR3 loop spans 14 amino acids. CDR3 loop: CASSGGQGYNEQFF. DNA for the CDR3: TGTGCCAGCAGCGGGGGACAGGGCTACAATGAGCAGTTCTTC.

The sample holds a few counts of this clone. The chain employs TRBV6-4 and TRBJ2-3; no definite D call. This CDR3 is 15 amino acids long. V lost 5 bases and J lost 2, with 14 bases in between. Per the germline V gene, CDR1 is MRHNA and CDR2 is SNTAGT. This chain's CDR3 is CASSPIGGYTDTQYF. The CDR3 coding sequence is TGTGCCAGCAGTCCTATTGGCGGATACACAGATACGCAGTATTTT.

The J gene is TRBJ1-2, the V gene TRBV6-5; possibly TRBD1 for D (5 bases). Per the germline V gene, CDR1 is MNHEY and CDR2 is SVGAGI. Trimming stripped 6 bases from V and 3 bases from J, with 11 bases between. The CDR3 spans 13 residues. CDR3 bases: TGTGCCAGCAGGCAGGGACTCGACTATGGCTACACCTTC. Translating gives CASRQGLDYGYTF.

The rearrangement links TRBV28 to TRBJ2-1; 7 bases align to TRBD2. The CDR3 has 15 residues. Looked up from germline, CDR1 is MDHEN and CDR2 is SYDVKM. The junction had 7 bases not matched to a gene; V was cut back by 2 bases and J by 6 bases. The CDR3 nucleotides are TGTGCCAGCAGTTTACCACTCCCGGGAGGCAATGAGCAGTTCTTC. Translated: CASSLPLPGGNEQFF.

The CDR3 sequence: CASRPQGAQNYGYTF. CDR3 nucleotides: TGTGCCAGCAGGCCTCAGGGGGCGCAAAACTATGGCTACACCTTC. This chain uses TRBV28 with TRBJ1-2, with TRBD1 matching 8 bases. CDR3 length: 15 residues. J gave up 2 bases and V 6 bases, and 8 bases lay outside the gene matches. CDR1 and CDR2 from the germline V gene are MDHEN and SYDVKM.

The J gene is TRBJ2-3, the V gene TRBV10-3; 10 positions match TRBD2. The CDR3 runs to 16 residues. Trimming cost V 9 bases and J 4 bases; bases outside gene matches: 13. Germline lookup yields CDR1 ENHRY and CDR2 SYGVKD. The CDR3 DNA reads TGTGCCATTTATCCCATAGCGGGAGGTACATCAGATACGCAGTATTTT. Its translation: CAIYPIAGGTSDTQYF.

This clone was detected once. V gene TRBV6-5 combines with J gene TRBJ1-3; TRBD1 aligns across 8 bases. The germline V gene has CDR1 MNHEY and CDR2 SVGAGI. With 6 bases clipped from V and 5 bases from J, the junction kept 6 bases outside the gene matches. The CDR3 is 14 amino acids. The DNA for the CDR3 is TGTGCCAGCAGGGACAGGGACGGGAGAAACACCATATATTTT. Translated: CASRDRDGRNTIYF.

This chain joins TRBV6-5 and TRBJ1-5, with D possibly matching TRBD1 (5 bases). V lost 2 bases and J 7 bases, leaving 15 bases between the germline ends. Germline V lookup: CDR1 MNHEY, CDR2 SVGAGI. This CDR3 has 15 amino acids. The CDR3: CASSYDGGGGQPQHF. As DNA, the CDR3 is TGTGCCAGCAGTTACGATGGGGGGGGTGGGCAGCCCCAGCATTTT.

The rearrangement joins TRBV18 to TRBJ2-5, with D maybe TRBD1 (6 bases). This CDR3 is 14 amino acids long. Germline lookup yields CDR1 KGHSH and CDR2 LQKENI. V dropped 6 bases and J dropped 3 bases, with 14 bases sitting between them. CDR3 in amino acids: CASSPGTPKETQYF. The CDR3 coding sequence is TGTGCCAGCTCCCCCGGGACACCCAAAGAGACCCAGTACTTC.

The chain combines TRBV7-2 with TRBJ1-2; the D is unclear. Trimming cost V 2 bases and J 4 bases, with 14 bases left between them. CDR3 size: 15 residues. CDR1 and CDR2 from the germline V gene are SGHTA and FQGNSA. CDR3 bases: TGTGCCAGCAGCTTATCGGAGGGATTCGGCTATGGCTACACCTTC. Its translation is CASSLSEGFGYGYTF.

This clone was seen a handful of times. The chain combines TRBV9 with TRBJ2-1; D unresolved. V was cut by 4 bases and J by 5 bases, with 10 bases left in between. CDR3 size: 13 residues. CDR1 is SGDLS and CDR2 is YYNGEE in the germline V gene. CDR3 coding DNA: TGTGCCAGCAGCTCCGTTTCCCACAATGAGCAGTTCTTC. It codes for CASSSVSHNEQFF.

The chain joins TRBV12-2 to TRBJ2-7; TRBD2, as called in the table, went unchecked against the DNA. TRBV12-2 is described as a pseudogene. This CDR3 is 16 amino acids long. As DNA, the CDR3 is TGTGCAAGTCGCTTAACCACACTAGCGGGATCACGGGAGCAGTACTTC. Its translation: CASRLTTLAGSREQYF.

This clone was observed a single time. This rearrangement joins TRBV5-1 to TRBJ1-1; 7 bases agree with TRBD1. This CDR3 is 16 amino acids long. With 0 bases clipped from V and 4 bases from J, the junction kept 9 bases outside the gene matches. From germline, CDR1 is SGHRS and CDR2 YFSETQ. CDR3 bases: TGCGCCAGCAGCTTGGTCGGCAGGGGGGACGGCACTGAAGCTTTCTTT. Translated, it gives CASSLVGRGDGTEAFF.

The chain joins TRBV7-2 to TRBJ2-5; perhaps TRBD2 as D (5 bases). V lost 2 bases to trimming and J lost 4 bases, with 17 bases between them. The germline gives CDR1 SGHTA, CDR2 FQGNSA. This CDR3 region has 16 residues. CDR3 protein: CASSLTLLGVGETQYF. CDR3 in DNA: TGTGCCAGCAGCTTAACGTTGCTCGGGGTAGGAGAGACCCAGTACTTC. Using reference TRBV7-2 and TRBJ2-5 for the parts outside the CDR3, the full variable domain is GAGVSQSPSNKVTEKGKDVELRCDPISGHTALYWYRQSLGQGLEFLIYFQGNSAPDKSGLPSDRFSAERTGGSVSTLTIQRTQQEDSAVYLCASSLTLLGVGETQYFGPGTRLLVL.

The J gene is TRBJ1-2, the V gene TRBV28, with D tentatively TRBD1 (6 bases). The CDR3 is made up of 14 amino acids. Germline CDR1 MDHEN, CDR2 SYDVKM. V lost 8 bases to trimming and J lost 4 bases, with 17 bases between them. CDR3 residues: CASRGGGRLYGYTF. In DNA, the CDR3 is TGTGCCAGCCGTGGGGGGGGCAGGCTCTATGGCTACACCTTC.

This chain joins TRBV28 and TRBJ2-1; TRBD1 aligns across 8 bases. CDR1 MDHEN and CDR2 SYDVKM come from the germline V gene. CDR3 length: 15 amino acids. The V gene end was trimmed by 5 bases and the J gene end by 4 bases; junction bases not matched to a gene: 7. The CDR3 DNA reads as TGTGCCAGCAGTGCTTCGGGACAGGTGTACAATGAGCAGTTCTTC. This sequence encodes CASSASGQVYNEQFF.

The chain has TRBV9 and TRBJ2-1, with D possibly being TRBD2 (5 bases). Germline V gene lookup returns CDR1 SGDLS and CDR2 YYNGEE. V dropped 3 bases and J dropped 0 bases, with 25 bases sitting between them. This CDR3 has 20 residues. Written as DNA, the CDR3 is TGTGCCAGCAGCGGACCAACCTTTGGAACACAGCGGAGCTCCTACAATGAGCAGTTCTTC. It codes for CASSGPTFGTQRSSYNEQFF. Using reference TRBV9 and TRBJ2-1 for the parts outside the CDR3, the full variable domain is DSGVTQTPKHLITATGQRVTLRCSPRSGDLSVYWYQQSLDQGLQFLIQYYNGEERAKGNILERFSAQQFPDLHSELNLSSLELGDSALYFCASSGPTFGTQRSSYNEQFFGPGTRLTVL.

The rearrangement joins TRBV7-9 to TRBJ2-5; 9 bases map to TRBD2. The J segment lost 3 bases and the V segment lost 5 bases, leaving 10 bases of the junction unmatched. Germline V CDR1 and CDR2: SEHNR, FQNEAQ (reference sequence). The CDR3 is made up of 16 amino acids. In nucleotides, the CDR3 is TGTGCCAGCAGCCCCCGTTTAGTAGCGGGAGAAGAGACCCAGTACTTC. Encoded protein: CASSPRLVAGEETQYF.

The table lists this clone with a few counts. The CDR3 sequence: CSVALGQGLWTEAFF. The CDR3 nucleotides are TGCAGCGTTGCCCTAGGACAGGGTCTATGGACTGAAGCTTTCTTT. The rearrangement links TRBV29-1 to TRBJ1-1; 8 nucleotides line up with TRBD1. CDR1 and CDR2 (germline): SQVTM, ANQGSEA. The CDR3 totals 15 residues. Trimming took 4 bases from V and 5 from J; bases not matched to a gene: 12.

V and J are TRBV19 and TRBJ2-1; 7 bases map to TRBD1. The V gene's germline CDR1 is LNHDA and CDR2 SQIVND (reference sequence). J gave up 9 bases and V 7 bases, and 12 bases lay outside the gene matches. The CDR3 is 14 amino acids. CDR3 in amino acids: CASKVGAYRGEQFF. The CDR3 DNA reads TGTGCCAGTAAGGTAGGGGCATACAGGGGTGAGCAGTTCTTC.

Remarks on this clone: The sample holds other DNA sequences that translate to the same CDR3. The V gene is TRBV4-1, the J gene TRBJ2-5, with 9 positions matching TRBD2. The CDR3 length is 16 residues. With 4 bases clipped from V and 1 base from J, the junction kept 7 bases outside the gene matches. CDR1 is MGHRA, CDR2 YSYEKL, per germline. The CDR3 DNA reads TGCGCCAGCAGCCGAGGGCTAGCGGGACTCCAAGAGACCCAGTACTTC. This encodes CASSRGLAGLQETQYF.